The 28 T cell receptor beta chains reported below all come from one sample, sequenced in a study of vaccination and CD4 T cells after COVID-19. An Oncomine TCR Beta short-read assay was used to sequence the DNA from cultured CD4+ T cells. MiXCR, run by TCRdb on the PCR reads, gives a single entry per CDR3 protein. The table lists about 20,000 distinct CDR3 sequences, 43% of them singletons. Treatment here: roughly nine-day PBMC culture with coronavirus spike peptide pools or control peptides (ViraFEST assay). No antigens are known for them. The starting material was CD4+ T cells from blood, cultured in vitro, obtained after SARS-CoV-2 vaccination. The receptors stem from a human donor who had recovered from COVID-19.

This clonotype was recorded once. The chain carries TRBV7-3 and TRBJ2-3; D tentatively fits TRBD1 or TRBD2 (6 bases each). Germline assignment: CDR1 SGHTA and CDR2 FQGTGA. This CDR3 has 15 residues. V was clipped by 5 bases and J by 1 base, with 13 bases between them. The CDR3 nucleotides read TGTGCCAGCAGCCCTCACGGGGGCCGCACAGATACGCAGTATTTT. Translated: CASSPHGGRTDTQYF.

This chain joins TRBV6-1 and TRBJ2-7; D not resolved. The V end lost 2 bases, the J end lost 3 bases, and 5 bases lay between the germline ends. This CDR3 is 12 amino acids long. Looked up from germline, CDR1 is MNHNS and CDR2 is SASEGT. The CDR3 is CASSERFYEQYF. The CDR3 DNA reads as TGTGCCAGCAGTGAACGGTTCTACGAGCAGTACTTC.

The chain employs TRBV5-6 and TRBJ2-5; D is tentatively TRBD1 or TRBD2 (6 bases each). Germline V gene data show CDR1 as SGHDT and CDR2 as YYEEEE. The CDR3 is 15 residues long. V was trimmed by 2 bases and J by 7 bases, leaving 18 bases between them. CDR3 in DNA: TGTGCCAGCAGCTTCTGGGACACGGACGGGGGGACCCAGTACTTC. Translated, it gives CASSFWDTDGGTQYF.

This chain joins TRBV19 and TRBJ2-5; D might be TRBD1 or TRBD2, each matching 5 bases. V was cut by 7 bases and J by 3 bases, with 12 bases left in between. This CDR3 contains 13 residues. CDR1 and CDR2 (germline): LNHDA, SQIVND (reference sequence). Here the CDR3 reads CASNLRGEETQYF. The CDR3 bases are TGTGCCAGTAATTTACGGGGCGAAGAGACCCAGTACTTC.

The chain carries TRBV7-2 and TRBJ2-3; tentatively, D is TRBD2 (6 bases). Germline CDR1 is SGHTA and CDR2 is FQGNSA. V was cut by 4 bases and J by 0 bases, with 26 bases left in between. The CDR3 has 20 residues. The CDR3: CASSSPRPSETYSSTDTQYF. The CDR3 DNA is TGTGCCAGCAGCTCCCCTAGACCTAGCGAGACGTACTCTAGCACAGATACGCAGTATTTT.

The chain uses TRBV5-1 and TRBJ1-6; 8 nucleotides align to TRBD1. The J segment lost 5 bases and the V segment lost 8 bases, leaving 6 bases of the junction unmatched. The CDR3 runs to 14 residues. The germline V gene has CDR1 SGHRS and CDR2 YFSETQ. In nucleotides, the CDR3 is TGCGCCAGTCGGGAACAGGGGGATAATTCACCCCTCCACTTT. Amino acid sequence: CASREQGDNSPLHF. The full variable domain, completed using reference TRBV5-1 and TRBJ1-6, is KAGVTQTPRYLIKTRGQQVTLSCSPISGHRSVSWYQQTPGQGLQFLFEYFSETQRNKGNFPGRFSGRQFSNSRSEMNVSTLELGDSALYLCASREQGDNSPLHFGNGTRLTVT.

The rearrangement uses TRBV28 and TRBJ1-5, with 10 bases that match TRBD1. V gave up 9 bases and J gave up 5 bases; unmatched junction bases: 7. CDR3 length equals 14 residues. The germline V gene has CDR1 MDHEN and CDR2 SYDVKM. CDR3 bases: TGTGCCAGTTACGACAGGGGGCTATATCAGCCCCAGCATTTT. The encoded protein is CASYDRGLYQPQHF.

This chain uses TRBV24-1 with TRBJ2-7, with 8 bases identical to TRBD1. This CDR3 is built from 14 residues. The germline gives CDR1 KGHDR, CDR2 SFDVKD. After removal of 4 bases from V and 3 bases from J, the junction contained 4 bases not matched to a gene. The CDR3 spells CATSDDRGGYEQYF. In DNA, the CDR3 is TGTGCCACCAGTGACGACAGGGGAGGCTACGAGCAGTACTTC.

The V and J genes are TRBV6-1 and TRBJ1-2; 8 bases are shared with TRBD1. The germline CDR1 and CDR2 sequences are MNHNS and SASEGT. This CDR3 is built from 15 residues. The trim removed 5 bases at V and 6 bases at J, leaving 11 bases unmatched. This CDR3 reads CASSKPGQVGDGYTF. The DNA of the CDR3 is TGTGCCAGCAGTAAGCCGGGACAGGTCGGGGATGGCTACACCTTC.

This clonotype was found a few times. J is TRBJ2-2 and V is TRBV7-2; no reliable D call. V lost 5 bases to trimming and J lost 0 bases, with 4 bases between them. The CDR3 has 13 residues. The germline V gene has CDR1 SGHTA and CDR2 FQGNSA. In DNA, the CDR3 is TGTGCCAGCAGCATCGCGAACACCGGGGAGCTGTTTTTT. Protein product: CASSIANTGELFF.

The rearrangement uses TRBV20-1 and TRBJ1-2; the D gene is possibly TRBD1 (6 bases). Germline-derived CDR1 and CDR2 are DFQATT and SNEGSKA (reference sequence). Trimming pared 6 bases from V and 7 bases from J, leaving 15 bases between. This CDR3 contains 12 residues. In DNA, the CDR3 is TGCAGTGCCAGTACGGGGGGCCGTGGCTACACCTTC. This codes for CSASTGGRGYTF.

This clonotype was seen a handful of times. The gene calls are TRBV10-3 and TRBJ1-1; TRBD1 agrees at 8 bases. Per germline, CDR1 ENHRY and CDR2 SYGVKD. The trim removed 6 bases at V and 7 bases at J, leaving 7 bases unmatched. The CDR3 has 13 amino acids. The CDR3 is CAIRGQGGGEAFF. As DNA, the CDR3 is TGTGCCATCAGAGGACAGGGAGGCGGTGAAGCTTTCTTT.

J is TRBJ2-7 and V is TRBV11-3; 9 nucleotides line up with TRBD1. Germline V gene sequence: CDR1 SGHNT, CDR2 YENEEA. V shed 4 bases, J shed 2 bases, and the junction held 6 bases outside the gene matches. The CDR3 runs 15 residues. The CDR3 region has the DNA TGTGCCAGCAGCTCCCAGCGGGACAGGGCCTACGAGCAGTACTTC. Protein sequence: CASSSQRDRAYEQYF. Drawing the rest from reference TRBV11-3 and TRBJ2-7, the complete variable domain is EAGVVQSPRYKIIEKKQPVAFWCNPISGHNTLYWYLQNLGQGPELLIRYENEEAVDDSQLPKDRFSAERLKGVDSTLKIQPAELGDSAVYLCASSSQRDRAYEQYFGPGTRLTVT.

This chain joins TRBV4-1 and TRBJ2-5; TRBD1 agrees at 9 bases. J lost 1 base, V lost 4 bases, and 10 bases had no gene match. Germline CDR1 reads MGHRA; CDR2 reads YSYEKL. The CDR3 extends over 17 amino acids. CDR3 in DNA: TGCGCCAGCAGCCGAGGACAGGGGACCGCAGGCCAAGAGACCCAGTACTTC. It is translated as CASSRGQGTAGQETQYF.

The V call is TRBV12-3 or TRBV12-4, the J call TRBJ1-1, with a tentative D call TRBD1 (5 bases). With 7 bases removed from V and 11 bases from J, the gap between germline ends came to 17 bases. This CDR3 region has 12 residues. CDR3 DNA sequence: TGTGCCAGCACCGTACGGGGCGCCGTCGCTTTCTTT. This sequence encodes CASTVRGAVAFF.

This chain links TRBV20-1 with TRBJ2-3, with 7 bases lining up with TRBD1. This CDR3 is built from 16 residues. In germline, CDR1 is DFQATT, CDR2 SNEGSKA (reference sequence). The J segment lost 4 bases and the V segment lost 0 bases, leaving 10 bases of the junction unmatched. The CDR3 nucleotides are TGCAGTGCTAGAGATAACCGGGACAGTTGGTCAGATACGCAGTATTTT. This gives the protein CSARDNRDSWSDTQYF.

This clonotype appeared a few times. This sequence joins TRBV6-1 and TRBJ1-5; D gene unclear. The CDR3 totals 14 residues. Looked up from germline, CDR1 is MNHNS and CDR2 is SASEGT. V lost 5 bases, J lost 4 bases, and 12 bases lay in between. The CDR3 loop reads CASSPDAWNQPQHF. In DNA form, the CDR3 reads TGTGCCAGCAGTCCAGACGCATGGAATCAGCCCCAGCATTTT.

The chain recombines TRBV27 with TRBJ2-6; D is possibly TRBD1 (5 bases). The CDR3 is made up of 16 amino acids. Trimming shortened V by 5 bases and J by 0 bases, and 11 bases separated the two germline ends. From germline, CDR1 is MNHEY and CDR2 SMNVEV (reference sequence). The CDR3 is CASSPRQSSGANVLTF. CDR3 sequence (DNA): TGTGCCAGCAGTCCAAGACAGTCCTCTGGGGCCAACGTCCTGACTTTC.

Of note for this clonotype: The junction departs from germline at one end; a sequencing error may be responsible. The V call is TRBV5-6, the J call TRBJ2-5, with D perhaps given as TRBD1 or TRBD2 (6 bases each). Germline V gene lookup returns CDR1 SGHDT and CDR2 YYEEEE. This CDR3 comprises 15 residues. In nucleotides, the CDR3 is TGTGCCAGCAGCTTGACGGGGGCCCATAGAGAGGCCCAGTACTTC. Translated: CASSLTGAHREAQYF.

The V gene is TRBV7-2, the J gene TRBJ1-5; D not resolved. Trimming shortened V by 4 bases and J by 7 bases, and 14 bases separated the two germline ends. The CDR3 consists of 14 residues. Per the germline V gene, CDR1 is SGHTA and CDR2 is FQGNSA. CDR3 nucleotides: TGTGCCAGCAGCTCTGGGCCTCATTTGCAGCCCCAGCATTTT. Translated: CASSSGPHLQPQHF.

V is TRBV20-1 and J is TRBJ2-5; the match to TRBD2 covers 10 bases. The CDR3 has 14 residues. J gave up 4 bases and V 0 bases, and 2 bases lay outside the gene matches. The germline V gene encodes CDR1 DFQATT and CDR2 SNEGSKA (reference sequence). The CDR3 loop reads CSAREPSGRETQYF. Written as DNA, the CDR3 is TGCAGTGCTAGAGAGCCTAGCGGGAGAGAGACCCAGTACTTC.

The sample holds a few counts of this clonotype. CDR3 sequence reads: CASSLSTANTGELFF. In nucleotides, the CDR3 is TGTGCCAGCAGCCTATCTACCGCGAACACCGGGGAGCTGTTTTTT. The genes are TRBV7-9 and TRBJ2-2; D is ambiguous. Germline V gives CDR1 SEHNR, CDR2 FQNEAQ (reference sequence). This CDR3 has 15 residues. V was trimmed by 5 bases and J by 0 bases, leaving 10 bases between them.

The chain carries TRBV11-3 and TRBJ2-2; the D is unclear. Germline-derived CDR1 and CDR2 are SGHNT and YENEEA. CDR3 length: 19 residues. Trimming left V 0 bases short and J 6 bases short, with 23 bases between. CDR3: CASSLDHQSPEQLAGELFF. CDR3 DNA: TGTGCCAGCAGCTTAGACCATCAATCGCCGGAACAGCTGGCCGGGGAGCTGTTTTTT.

Only a few counts were recorded for this clonotype. The chain links TRBV10-3 to TRBJ1-2, with TRBD1 matching over 9 bases. The CDR3 runs 13 residues. J was trimmed by 6 bases and V by 2 bases; bases with no gene match: 1. Germline V gene lookup returns CDR1 ENHRY and CDR2 SYGVKD. CDR3 sequence: CAISEGQGNGYTF. The CDR3 DNA reads TGTGCCATCAGTGAGGGACAGGGGAATGGCTACACCTTC.

The chain uses TRBV7-2 and TRBJ2-3; D gene ambiguous. Looked up from germline, CDR1 is SGHTA and CDR2 is FQGNSA. The CDR3 is 15 amino acids. V was pared by 1 base and J by 3 bases, with 11 bases between. The CDR3 sequence is CASSLDPGGTDTQYF. In nucleotides, the CDR3 is TGTGCCAGCAGCTTAGATCCAGGTGGGACAGATACGCAGTATTTT. Together with reference TRBV7-2 and TRBJ2-3, the CDR3 gives the full variable domain: GAGVSQSPSNKVTEKGKDVELRCDPISGHTALYWYRQSLGQGLEFLIYFQGNSAPDKSGLPSDRFSAERTGGSVSTLTIQRTQQEDSAVYLCASSLDPGGTDTQYFGPGTRLTVL.

The chain joins TRBV20-1 to TRBJ2-2; D is uncertain. The germline V gene has CDR1 DFQATT and CDR2 SNEGSKA (reference sequence). V lost 3 bases and J lost 0, with 2 bases in between. CDR3 length: 12 amino acids. This CDR3 is CSASTNTGELFF. The DNA of the CDR3 is TGCAGTGCTAGTACGAACACCGGGGAGCTGTTTTTT.

The V and J genes are TRBV5-1 and TRBJ2-5, with 11 bases matching TRBD2. Trimming took 2 bases from V and 5 from J; bases not matched to a gene: 8. The CDR3 consists of 16 residues. CDR1 SGHRS and CDR2 YFSETQ come from the germline V gene. This CDR3 is CASSLTSGGPGETQYF. CDR3 DNA: TGCGCCAGCAGCTTAACTAGCGGGGGCCCCGGGGAGACCCAGTACTTC.

The chain carries TRBV6-1 and TRBJ1-5; 9 positions match TRBD1. From germline, CDR1 is MNHNS and CDR2 SASEGT. J gave up 7 bases and V 5 bases, and 6 bases lay outside the gene matches. The CDR3 runs to 14 residues. CDR3 loop: CASSLGQGHQPQHF. The CDR3 DNA reads as TGTGCCAGCAGTCTGGGACAGGGACACCAGCCCCAGCATTTT.